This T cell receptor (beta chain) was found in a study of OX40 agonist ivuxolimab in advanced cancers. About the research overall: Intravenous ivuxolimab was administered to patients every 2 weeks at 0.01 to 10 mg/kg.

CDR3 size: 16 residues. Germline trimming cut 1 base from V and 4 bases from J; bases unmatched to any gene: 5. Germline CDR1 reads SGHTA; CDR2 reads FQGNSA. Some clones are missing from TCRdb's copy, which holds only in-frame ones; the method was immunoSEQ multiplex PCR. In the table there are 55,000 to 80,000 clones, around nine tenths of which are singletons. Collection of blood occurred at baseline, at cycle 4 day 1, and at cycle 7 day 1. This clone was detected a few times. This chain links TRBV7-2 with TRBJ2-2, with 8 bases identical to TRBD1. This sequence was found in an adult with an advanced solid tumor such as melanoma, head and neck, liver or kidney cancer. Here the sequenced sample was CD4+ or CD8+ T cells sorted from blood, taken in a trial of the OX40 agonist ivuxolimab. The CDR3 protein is CASSLVRGRSTGELFF. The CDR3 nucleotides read TGTGCCAGCAGCTTAGTCAGGGGGCGTAGCACCGGGGAGCTGTTTTTT. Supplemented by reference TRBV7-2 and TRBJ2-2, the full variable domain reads GAGVSQSPSNKVTEKGKDVELRCDPISGHTALYWYRQSLGQGLEFLIYFQGNSAPDKSGLPSDRFSAERTGGSVSTLTIQRTQQEDSAVYLCASSLVRGRSTGELFFGEGSRLTVL.